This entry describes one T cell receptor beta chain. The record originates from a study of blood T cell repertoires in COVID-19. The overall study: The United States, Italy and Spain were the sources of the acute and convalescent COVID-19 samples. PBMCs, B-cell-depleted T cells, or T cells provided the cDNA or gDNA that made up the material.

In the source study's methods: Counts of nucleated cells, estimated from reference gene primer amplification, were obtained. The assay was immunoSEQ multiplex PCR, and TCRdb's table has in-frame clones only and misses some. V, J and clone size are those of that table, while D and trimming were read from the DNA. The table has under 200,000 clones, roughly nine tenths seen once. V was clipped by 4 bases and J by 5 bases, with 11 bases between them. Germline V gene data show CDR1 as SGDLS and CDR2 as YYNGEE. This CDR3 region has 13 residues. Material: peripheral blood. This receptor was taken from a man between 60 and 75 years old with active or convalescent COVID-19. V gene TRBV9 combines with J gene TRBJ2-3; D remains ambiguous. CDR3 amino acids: CASSFQVRDTQYF. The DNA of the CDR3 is TGTGCCAGCAGCTTTCAGGTCAGAGATACGCAGTATTTT.